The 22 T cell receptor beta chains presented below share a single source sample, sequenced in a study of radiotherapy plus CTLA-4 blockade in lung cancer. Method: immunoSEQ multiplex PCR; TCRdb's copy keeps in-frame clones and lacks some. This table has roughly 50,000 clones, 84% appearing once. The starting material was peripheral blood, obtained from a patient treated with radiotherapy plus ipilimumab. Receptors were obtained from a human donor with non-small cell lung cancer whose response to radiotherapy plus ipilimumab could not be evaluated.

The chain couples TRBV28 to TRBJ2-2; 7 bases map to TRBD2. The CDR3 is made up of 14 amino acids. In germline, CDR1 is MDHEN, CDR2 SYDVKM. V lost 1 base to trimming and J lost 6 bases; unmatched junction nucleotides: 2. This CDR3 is CASSLLRGSGELFF. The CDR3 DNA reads TGTGCCAGCAGTTTATTGCGGGGGTCCGGGGAGCTGTTTTTT.

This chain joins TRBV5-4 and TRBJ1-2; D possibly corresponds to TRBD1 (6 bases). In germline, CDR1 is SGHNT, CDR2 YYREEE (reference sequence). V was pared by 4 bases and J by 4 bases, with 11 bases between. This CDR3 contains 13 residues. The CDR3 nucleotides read TGTGCCAGCAGCCTGGGACACTCCTATGGCTACACCTTC. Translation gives CASSLGHSYGYTF.

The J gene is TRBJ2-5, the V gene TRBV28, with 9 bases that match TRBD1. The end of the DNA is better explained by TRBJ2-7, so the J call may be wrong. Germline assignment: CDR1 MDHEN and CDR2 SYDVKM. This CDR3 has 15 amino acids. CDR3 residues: CASGSPGQGRYEQYF. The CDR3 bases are TGTGCCAGCGGGAGTCCGGGACAGGGACGTTACGAGCAGTACTTC.

As DNA, the CDR3 is TGTGCCAGCAGGGGACAGGGTAACGCTGAAGCTTTCTTT. It encodes CASRGQGNAEAFF. The rearrangement joins TRBV27 to TRBJ1-1; 9 nucleotides line up with TRBD1. The germline V gene has CDR1 MNHEY and CDR2 SMNVEV (reference sequence). V shed 6 bases and J 6 bases; nucleotides not matched to a gene: 5. CDR3 size: 13 residues.

The CDR3 region is CASSLNRGYEQYF. The CDR3 DNA sequence: TGTGCCAGCAGTTTAAATCGGGGCTACGAGCAGTACTTC. The rearrangement joins TRBV6-1 to TRBJ2-7; D possibly corresponds to TRBD2 (5 bases). The CDR3 has 13 amino acids. Germline CDR1 reads MNHNS; CDR2 reads SASEGT. V dropped 5 bases and J dropped 3 bases, with 11 bases sitting between them.

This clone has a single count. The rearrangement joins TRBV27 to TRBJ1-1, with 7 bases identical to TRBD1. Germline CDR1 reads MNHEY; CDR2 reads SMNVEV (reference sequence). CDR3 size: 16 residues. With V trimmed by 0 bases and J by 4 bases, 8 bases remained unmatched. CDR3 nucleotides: TGTGCCAGCAGTTTATCATTTAGGGGGCAGGGCACTGAAGCTTTCTTT. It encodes CASSLSFRGQGTEAFF.

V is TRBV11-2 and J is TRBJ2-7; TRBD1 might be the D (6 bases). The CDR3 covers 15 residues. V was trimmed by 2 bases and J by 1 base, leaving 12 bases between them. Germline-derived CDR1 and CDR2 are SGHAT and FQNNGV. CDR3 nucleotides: TGTGCCAGCAGCTTAATGGGGGCCTCTTCCTACGAGCAGTACTTC. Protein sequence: CASSLMGASSYEQYF.

CDR3 sequence (DNA): TGTGCCAGCAGTGTTTATAGGGGGCTAGTAGACGAGCAGTACTTC. Protein: CASSVYRGLVDEQYF. This chain connects TRBV28 to TRBJ2-7; TRBD1 matches 7 bases. The CDR3 runs to 15 residues. Germline CDR1 MDHEN, CDR2 SYDVKM. With V trimmed by 5 bases and J by 5 bases, 12 bases remained unmatched.

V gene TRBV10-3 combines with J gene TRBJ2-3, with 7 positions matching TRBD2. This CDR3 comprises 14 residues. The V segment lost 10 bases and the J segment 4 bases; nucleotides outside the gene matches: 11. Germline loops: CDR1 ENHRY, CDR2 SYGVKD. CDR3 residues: CATKTSMGPDTQYF. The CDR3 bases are TGTGCCACCAAGACTAGCATGGGGCCAGATACGCAGTATTTT.

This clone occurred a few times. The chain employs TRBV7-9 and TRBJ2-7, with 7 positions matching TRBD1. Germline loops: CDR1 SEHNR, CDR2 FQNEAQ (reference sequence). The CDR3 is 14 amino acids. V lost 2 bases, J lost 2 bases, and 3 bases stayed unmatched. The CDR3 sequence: CASSLTGVTYEQYF. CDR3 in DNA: TGTGCCAGCAGCTTAACAGGGGTGACCTACGAGCAGTACTTC.

The CDR3: CASRGLTYGYTF. The DNA for the CDR3 is TGTGCCAGCAGGGGGCTGACCTATGGCTACACCTTC. The chain joins TRBV5-4 to TRBJ1-2; weak D call: TRBD1 (5 bases). This CDR3 is built from 12 residues. Germline V gene sequence: CDR1 SGHNT, CDR2 YYREEE (reference sequence). V shed 5 bases and J shed 4 bases, with 9 bases lying between them.

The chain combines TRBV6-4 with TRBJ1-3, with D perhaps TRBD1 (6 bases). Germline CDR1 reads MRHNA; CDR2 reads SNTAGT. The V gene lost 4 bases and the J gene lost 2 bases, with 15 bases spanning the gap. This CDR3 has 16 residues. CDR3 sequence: CASSGPGTHPGNTIYF. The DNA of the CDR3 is TGTGCCAGCAGTGGCCCCGGGACACACCCTGGAAACACCATATATTTT.

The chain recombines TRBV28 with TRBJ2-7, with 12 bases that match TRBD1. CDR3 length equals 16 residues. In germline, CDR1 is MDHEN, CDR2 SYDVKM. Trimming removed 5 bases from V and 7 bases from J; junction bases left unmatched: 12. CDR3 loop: CASSALYGTGGWEQYF. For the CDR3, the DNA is TGTGCCAGCAGTGCATTATACGGGACAGGGGGCTGGGAGCAGTACTTC.

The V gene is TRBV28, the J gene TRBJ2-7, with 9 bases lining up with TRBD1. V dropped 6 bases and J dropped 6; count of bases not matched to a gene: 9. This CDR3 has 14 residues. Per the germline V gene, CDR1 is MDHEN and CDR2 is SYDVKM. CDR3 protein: CASSLLGQGREQYF. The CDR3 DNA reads TGTGCCAGCAGCTTACTAGGACAGGGGCGCGAGCAGTACTTC.

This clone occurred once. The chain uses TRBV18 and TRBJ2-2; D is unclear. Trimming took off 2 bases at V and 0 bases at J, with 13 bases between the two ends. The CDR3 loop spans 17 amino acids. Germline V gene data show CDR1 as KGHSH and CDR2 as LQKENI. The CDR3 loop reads CASSPSGDTANTGELFF. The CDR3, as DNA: TGTGCCAGCTCACCAAGTGGTGACACCGCGAACACCGGGGAGCTGTTTTTT.

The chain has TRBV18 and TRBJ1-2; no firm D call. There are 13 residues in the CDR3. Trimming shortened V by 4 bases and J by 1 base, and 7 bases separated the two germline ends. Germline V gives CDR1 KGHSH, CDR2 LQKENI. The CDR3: CASSLQYNYGYTF. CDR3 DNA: TGTGCCAGCTCACTACAGTATAACTATGGCTACACCTTC.

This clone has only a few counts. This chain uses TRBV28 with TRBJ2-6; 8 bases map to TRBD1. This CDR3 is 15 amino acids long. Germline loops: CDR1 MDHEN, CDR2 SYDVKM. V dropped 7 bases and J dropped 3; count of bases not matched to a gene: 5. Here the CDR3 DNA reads TGTGCCAGCACCTCAGGGGGCGGTGGGGCCAACGTCCTGACTTTC. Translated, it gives CASTSGGGGANVLTF.

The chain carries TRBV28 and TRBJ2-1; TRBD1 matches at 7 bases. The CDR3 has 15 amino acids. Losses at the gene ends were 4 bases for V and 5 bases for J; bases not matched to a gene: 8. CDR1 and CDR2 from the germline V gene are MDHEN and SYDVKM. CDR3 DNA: TGTGCCAGCAGTTCTACAGGGGTCCCTAACAATGAGCAGTTCTTC. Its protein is CASSSTGVPNNEQFF.

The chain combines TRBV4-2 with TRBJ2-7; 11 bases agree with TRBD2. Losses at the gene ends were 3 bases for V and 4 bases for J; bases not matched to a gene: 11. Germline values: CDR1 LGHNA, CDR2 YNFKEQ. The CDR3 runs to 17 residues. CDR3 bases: TGTGCCAGCAGCCAGAAAGGGTTAGCGGGAGGGAAGTACGAGCAGTACTTC. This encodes CASSQKGLAGGKYEQYF.

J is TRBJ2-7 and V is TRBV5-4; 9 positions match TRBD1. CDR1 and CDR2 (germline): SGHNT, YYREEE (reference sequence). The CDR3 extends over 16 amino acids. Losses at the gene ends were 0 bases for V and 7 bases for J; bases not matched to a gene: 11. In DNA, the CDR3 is TGTGCCAGCAGCTTGGGCGGAACAGGGGGCGCGTATGAGCAGTACTTC. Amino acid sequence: CASSLGGTGGAYEQYF.

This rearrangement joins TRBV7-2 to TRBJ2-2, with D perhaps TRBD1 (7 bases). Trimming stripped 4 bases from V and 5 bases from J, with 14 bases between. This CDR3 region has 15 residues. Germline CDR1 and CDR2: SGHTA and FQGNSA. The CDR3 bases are TGTGCCAGCAGCTCCACAGGGGCGGGGACCGGGGAGCTGTTTTTT. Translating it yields CASSSTGAGTGELFF.

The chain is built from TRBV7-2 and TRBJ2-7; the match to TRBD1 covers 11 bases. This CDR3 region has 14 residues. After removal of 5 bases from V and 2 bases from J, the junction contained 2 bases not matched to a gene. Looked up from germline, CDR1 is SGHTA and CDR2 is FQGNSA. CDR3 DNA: TGTGCCAGCAGCCGGACAGGGGGCACCTACGAGCAGTACTTC. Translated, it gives CASSRTGGTYEQYF.